Below are 23 T cell receptor beta chains sequenced from a single sample in a study of Graves' ophthalmopathy and Graves' hyperthyroidism. The study amplified TCR beta CDR3 regions using RNA transcripts. First-round RT-PCR relied on HTBI primers, and a second-round multiplex PCR came next. TCRdb called the multiplex PCR reads again in MiXCR, with one record for every CDR3 protein. The table includes about 550,000 distinct CDR3 sequences, about 35% detected once. The sequenced sample was peripheral blood or thyroid tissue (not recorded which). These receptors were taken from an adult man with Graves' hyperthyroidism.

The chain links TRBV10-3 to TRBJ2-7, with 9 bases that match TRBD1. Per the germline V gene, CDR1 is ENHRY and CDR2 is SYGVKD. This CDR3 has 14 residues. V lost 10 bases and J lost 7; bases outside the gene matches: 14. CDR3 DNA sequence: TGTGCCAGCAGACCGGGACAGGGAAGCAATGAGCAGTACTTC. It encodes CASRPGQGSNEQYF.

This clonotype was detected only a few times. The chain is built from TRBV19 and TRBJ2-7, with 8 nucleotides matching TRBD1. The ends lost 9 bases at V and 5 bases at J; junction bases unmatched: 15. Germline V gives CDR1 LNHDA, CDR2 SQIVND (reference sequence). The CDR3 totals 15 residues. The CDR3 reads CASSPVRTGMNEQYF. CDR3 sequence (DNA): TGTGCCAGCTCACCTGTAAGGACAGGGATGAACGAGCAGTACTTC. Together with reference TRBV19 and TRBJ2-7, the CDR3 gives the full variable domain: DGGITQSPKYLFRKEGQNVTLSCEQNLNHDAMYWYRQDPGQGLRLIYYSQIVNDFQKGDIAEGYSVSREKKESFPLTVTSAQKNPTAFYLCASSPVRTGMNEQYFGPGTRLTVT.

In regard to this clonotype: Possible read error: a much larger clone is one base away. V usage is TRBV7-8 and J usage is TRBJ1-1, with D unclear. CDR3 size: 15 residues. Germline CDR1 SGHVS, CDR2 FQNEAQ. The CDR3 reads CASSLDYVGNTEALF. The CDR3 nucleotides are TGTGCCAGCAGCTTGGACTATGTGGGGAACACTGAAGCTCTCTTT.

The table lists this clonotype with many counts. V usage is TRBV29-1 and J usage is TRBJ2-7; tentative D call: TRBD1 (6 bases). Germline assignment: CDR1 SQVTM and CDR2 ANQGSEA. The CDR3 has 13 residues. Trimming removed 3 bases at V and 2 bases at J, with 11 bases between. The CDR3 nucleotides are TGCAGCGTTGAGTTTCCAGGGGCCTACGAGCAGTACTTC. This gives the protein CSVEFPGAYEQYF.

This clonotype was seen repeatedly, ten times or more. This chain links TRBV10-3 with TRBJ2-7; D might be TRBD1 (5 bases). Germline V lookup: CDR1 ENHRY, CDR2 SYGVKD. CDR3 size: 14 residues. V gave up 7 bases and J gave up 3 bases, with 16 bases separating them. CDR3 sequence: CAIKGAAGDYEQYF. The CDR3 bases are TGTGCCATCAAAGGGGCAGCTGGGGACTACGAGCAGTACTTC.

The chain has TRBV5-1 and TRBJ1-2; 9 nucleotides line up with TRBD1. The CDR3 length is 16 residues. Trimming at V came to 1 base and at J to 3 bases, leaving 7 bases not matched to a gene. Germline V gene data show CDR1 as SGHRS and CDR2 as YFSETQ. The CDR3 nucleotides read TGCGCCAGCAGCTTGAGGACAGGGGTGGACTACTATGGCTACACCTTC. This codes for CASSLRTGVDYYGYTF.

This clonotype was recorded at least ten times. This rearrangement joins TRBV10-2 to TRBJ1-4; the D gene is possibly TRBD1 (6 bases). Trimming shortened V by 7 bases and J by 1 base, and 7 bases separated the two germline ends. Germline V gene data show CDR1 as WSHSY and CDR2 as SAAADI. The CDR3 is 13 residues long. CDR3 nucleotides: TGCGCCAGCAAGACAGGAACTAATGAAAAACTGTTTTTT. Translation gives CASKTGTNEKLFF.

This clonotype was seen at least ten times. V gene TRBV11-1 combines with J gene TRBJ2-2; 9 nucleotides agree with TRBD2. This CDR3 comprises 15 residues. V was clipped by 4 bases and J by 4 bases; unmatched bases: 4. The germline gives CDR1 SGHAT, CDR2 FQDESV (reference sequence). The CDR3 nucleotides read TGTGCCAGCAGCTCGAGACTAGCGGTCACCGGGGAGCTGTTTTTT. Translation gives CASSSRLAVTGELFF.

The V call is TRBV6-5, the J call TRBJ1-4, with 7 bases that match TRBD1. The V segment lost 6 bases and the J segment 4 bases; nucleotides outside the gene matches: 8. The CDR3 extends over 15 amino acids. CDR1 MNHEY and CDR2 SVGAGI come from the germline V gene. CDR3 in DNA: TGTGCCAGCAGGGTAGGGACAGACTATAATGAAAAACTGTTTTTT. It encodes CASRVGTDYNEKLFF.

The DNA for the CDR3 is TGTGCCAGCAGCCCCCCGGGGGATTCACCCCTCCACTTT. Translation: CASSPPGDSPLHF. This chain connects TRBV7-3 to TRBJ1-6, with a weak D call TRBD1 (5 bases). Between the trimmed V and J ends, which lost 5 bases and 8 bases, there was a span of 10 bases. Per germline, CDR1 SGHTA and CDR2 FQGTGA. This CDR3 has 13 amino acids.

The chain links TRBV29-1 to TRBJ2-7, with 9 bases that match TRBD2. The CDR3 loop spans 11 amino acids. Germline-derived CDR1 and CDR2 are SQVTM and ANQGSEA. Unmatched junction bases numbered 5, after V lost 8 bases and J lost 6 bases. The CDR3 DNA follows: TGCAGCTTTGGGACTAGCCGCGAGCAGTACTTC. As protein: CSFGTSREQYF.

This chain joins TRBV24-1 and TRBJ2-5, with D possibly being TRBD2 (9 bases). V gave up 4 bases and J gave up 3 bases, with 20 bases separating them. Germline V gene lookup returns CDR1 KGHDR and CDR2 SFDVKD. This CDR3 is 17 amino acids long. The CDR3 DNA reads as TGTGCCACCAGTGACTCGGACAGGGTAGCGGGAGAAGAGACCCAGTACTTC. It codes for CATSDSDRVAGEETQYF.

The chain couples TRBV12-3 or TRBV12-4 to TRBJ2-5; 8 nucleotides align to TRBD1. There are 15 residues in the CDR3. Trimming took 5 bases from V and 0 from J; bases not matched to a gene: 5. The CDR3 spells CASSLGTGDQETQYF. CDR3 DNA sequence: TGTGCCAGCAGTCTCGGGACAGGCGACCAAGAGACCCAGTACTTC.

The sample holds a few counts of this clonotype. This chain links TRBV12-3 or TRBV12-4 with TRBJ2-7; the match to TRBD2 covers 11 bases. The DNA matches TRBJ2-1 better at its end, which makes the J call doubtful. The CDR3 runs 15 residues. The CDR3, as DNA: TGTGCCAGCAGTACCGGGACTAGCGGCTACAATGAGCAGTTCTTC. It translates to CASSTGTSGYNEQFF.

Notes on this clonotype: Because the CDR3's place on the DNA is in doubt, the DNA is left out and the CDR3 is given as listed by TCRdb. V usage is TRBV7-9 and J usage is TRBJ2-5; TRBD1 was called by the table and not checked on the DNA. The CDR3 totals 21 residues, both ends included. Looked up from germline, CDR1 is SEHNR and CDR2 is FQNEAQ (reference sequence). The CDR3 loop reads CASSIYLCSVEGGVSQETQYF.

This clonotype showed up just a few times. J is TRBJ1-3 and V is TRBV20-1; TRBD1 aligns across 9 bases. The germline CDR1 and CDR2 sequences are DFQATT and SNEGSKA (reference sequence). Trimming cost V 4 bases and J 3 bases; bases outside gene matches: 4. The CDR3 is made up of 14 amino acids. The CDR3 is CSATPGQGGNTIYF. The CDR3 bases are TGCAGTGCTACGCCGGGACAGGGTGGAAACACCATATATTTT.

This clonotype turned up a few times. The chain links TRBV6-6 to TRBJ2-5; D gene uncertain. V shed 0 bases and J shed 5 bases, with 7 bases lying between them. The V gene's germline CDR1 is MNHNY and CDR2 SVGAGI (reference sequence). CDR3 length equals 13 residues. The CDR3 sequence: CASSYSARETQYF. In DNA, the CDR3 is TGTGCCAGCAGTTACTCAGCCAGGGAGACCCAGTACTTC.

The table lists this clonotype with many counts. The CDR3 reads CASSPDRGRPLHF. The CDR3 DNA is TGTGCCAGTAGTCCAGACAGAGGGAGGCCCCTCCACTTT. The chain uses TRBV19 and TRBJ1-6; a weak D match, TRBD1 (5 bases). CDR1 LNHDA and CDR2 SQIVND come from the germline V gene (reference sequence). Trimming pared 5 bases from V and 13 bases from J, leaving 15 bases between. The CDR3 spans 13 residues.

This chain uses TRBV5-4 with TRBJ1-1; tentatively, D is TRBD1 (5 bases). Per the germline V gene, CDR1 is SGHNT and CDR2 is YYREEE (reference sequence). The ends were cut back, 4 bases at V and 4 bases at J, with 17 bases in the middle. This CDR3 region has 15 residues. This CDR3 reads CASSQWGDWGTEAFF. The CDR3, as DNA: TGTGCCAGCAGCCAATGGGGGGACTGGGGCACTGAAGCTTTCTTT.

This clonotype was observed a handful of times. The J gene is TRBJ1-1, the V gene TRBV14, with D unresolved. Germline assignment: CDR1 SGHDN and CDR2 FVKESK. V lost 2 bases, J lost 1 base, and 14 bases lay in between. This CDR3 is built from 16 residues. In DNA form, the CDR3 reads TGTGCCAGCAGCCAATGGAGACATACGAAGAACACTGAAGCTTTCTTT. It encodes CASSQWRHTKNTEAFF.

Ten or more counts support this clonotype. The chain combines TRBV10-3 with TRBJ1-5; D possibly corresponds to TRBD1 (5 bases). Germline V CDR1 and CDR2: ENHRY, SYGVKD. V was trimmed by 9 bases and J by 1 base, leaving 10 bases between them. The CDR3 consists of 13 residues. The CDR3 DNA reads as TGTGCCATGTCTGGGGGAAGCAATCAGCCCCAGCATTTT. Its protein product is CAMSGGSNQPQHF.

A word on this clonotype: No conserved phenylalanine or tryptophan is present at the end of the CDR3, so a read error is the likely explanation. The chain recombines TRBV29-1 with TRBJ2-5; D ambiguous. V was trimmed by 1 base and J by 5 bases, leaving 11 bases between them. Germline CDR1 and CDR2: SQVTM and ANQGSEA. The CDR3 is 13 amino acids. Written as DNA, the CDR3 is TGCAGCGTTGAAGGTCAGAAACAGGAGACCCAGTACCTC. It is translated as CSVEGQKQETQYL.

Worth noting for this clonotype: It may be a read error: a sequence one base away is much more abundant. The chain employs TRBV7-9 and TRBJ1-1, with unresolved D. The CDR3 is 14 residues long. Germline assignment: CDR1 SEHNR and CDR2 FQNEAQ (reference sequence). The CDR3 sequence is CASSPAGAGTEASF. The DNA for the CDR3 is TGTGCCAGCAGTCCAGCGGGAGCCGGCACTGAAGCTTCCTTT.